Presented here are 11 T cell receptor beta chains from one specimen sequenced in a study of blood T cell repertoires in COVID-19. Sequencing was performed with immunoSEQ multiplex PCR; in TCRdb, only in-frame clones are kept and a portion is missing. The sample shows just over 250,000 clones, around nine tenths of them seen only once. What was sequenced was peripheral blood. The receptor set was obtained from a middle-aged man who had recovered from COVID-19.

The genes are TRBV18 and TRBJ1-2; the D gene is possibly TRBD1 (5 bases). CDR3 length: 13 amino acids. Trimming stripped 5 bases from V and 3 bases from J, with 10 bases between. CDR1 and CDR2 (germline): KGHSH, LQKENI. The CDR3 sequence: CASSKGVDYGYTF. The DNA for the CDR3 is TGTGCCAGCTCAAAAGGGGTCGACTATGGCTACACCTTC.

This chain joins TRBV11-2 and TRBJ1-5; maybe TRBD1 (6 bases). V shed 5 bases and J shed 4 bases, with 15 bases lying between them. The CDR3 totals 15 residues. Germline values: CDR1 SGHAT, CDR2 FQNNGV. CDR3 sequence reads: CASSLPGTRNQPQHF. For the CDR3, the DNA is TGTGCCAGCAGCCTACCCGGGACACGGAATCAGCCCCAGCATTTT.

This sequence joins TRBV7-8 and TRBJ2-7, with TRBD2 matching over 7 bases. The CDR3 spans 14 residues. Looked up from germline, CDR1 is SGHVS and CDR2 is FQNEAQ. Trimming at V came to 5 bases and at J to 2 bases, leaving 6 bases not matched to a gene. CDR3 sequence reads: CASSESGAPYEQYF. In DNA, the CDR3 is TGTGCCAGCAGCGAAAGCGGGGCACCCTACGAGCAGTACTTC.

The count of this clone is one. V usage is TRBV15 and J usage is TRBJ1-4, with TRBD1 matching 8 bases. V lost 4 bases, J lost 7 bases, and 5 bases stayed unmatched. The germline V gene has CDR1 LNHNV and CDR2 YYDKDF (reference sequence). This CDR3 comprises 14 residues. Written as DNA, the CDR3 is TGTGCCACCAGCACAAGGACAGGGAGTGAAAAACTGTTTTTT. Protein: CATSTRTGSEKLFF.

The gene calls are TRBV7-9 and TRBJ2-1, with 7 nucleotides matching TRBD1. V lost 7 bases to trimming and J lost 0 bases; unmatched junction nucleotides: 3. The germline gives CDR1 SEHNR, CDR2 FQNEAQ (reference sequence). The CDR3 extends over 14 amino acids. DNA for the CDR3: TGTGCCAGCAACAGGGGCACCTCCTACAATGAGCAGTTCTTC. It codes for CASNRGTSYNEQFF.

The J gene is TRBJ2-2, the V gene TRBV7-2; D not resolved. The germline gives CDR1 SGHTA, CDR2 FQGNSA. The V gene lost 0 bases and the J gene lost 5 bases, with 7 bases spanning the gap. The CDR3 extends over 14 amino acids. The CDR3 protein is CASSLAAWTGELFF. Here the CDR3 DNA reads TGTGCCAGCAGCTTAGCGGCTTGGACCGGGGAGCTGTTTTTT.

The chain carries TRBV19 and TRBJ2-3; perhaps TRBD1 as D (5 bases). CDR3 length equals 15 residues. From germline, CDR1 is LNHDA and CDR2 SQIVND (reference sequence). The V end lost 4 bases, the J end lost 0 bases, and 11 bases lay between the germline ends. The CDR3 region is CASSRQPQSTDTQYF. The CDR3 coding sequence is TGTGCCAGTAGTAGACAGCCCCAGAGCACAGATACGCAGTATTTT.

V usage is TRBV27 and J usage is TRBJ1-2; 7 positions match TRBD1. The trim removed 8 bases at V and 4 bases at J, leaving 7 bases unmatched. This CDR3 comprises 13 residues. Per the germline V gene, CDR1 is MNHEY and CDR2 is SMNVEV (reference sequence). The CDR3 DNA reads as TGTGCCAGCTTCGGGGGGGACAGCTATGGCTACACCTTC. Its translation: CASFGGDSYGYTF.

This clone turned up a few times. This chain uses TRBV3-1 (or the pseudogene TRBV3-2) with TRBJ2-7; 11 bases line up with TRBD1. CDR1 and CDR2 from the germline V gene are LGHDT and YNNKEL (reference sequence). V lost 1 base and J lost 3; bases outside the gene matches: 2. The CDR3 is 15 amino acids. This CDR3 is CASSQADRGLYEQYF. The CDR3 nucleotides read TGTGCCAGCAGCCAAGCGGACAGGGGGCTCTACGAGCAGTACTTC.

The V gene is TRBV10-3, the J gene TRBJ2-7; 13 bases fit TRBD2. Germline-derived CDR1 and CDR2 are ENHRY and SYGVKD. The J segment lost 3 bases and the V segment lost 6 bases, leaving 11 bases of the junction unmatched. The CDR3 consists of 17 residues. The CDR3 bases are TGTGCCATCAGCGGAGGACTAGCGGGGGCAAACGACTACGAGCAGTACTTC. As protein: CAISGGLAGANDYEQYF.

CDR3 amino acids: CASKPNGRGFNNEQFF. CDR3 bases: TGTGCCAGCAAACCCAACGGGCGGGGGTTCAACAATGAGCAGTTCTTC. The chain is built from TRBV3-1 (or the pseudogene TRBV3-2) and TRBJ2-1, with TRBD2 matching over 7 bases. Germline V CDR1 and CDR2: LGHDT, YNNKEL (reference sequence). The trim removed 7 bases at V and 5 bases at J, leaving 14 bases unmatched. This CDR3 has 16 residues.